This T cell receptor (beta chain) appears in the sequencing data of a study of CD8 T cells in Susac syndrome. Broader study findings: It was acknowledged in the study that its TCR sequencing and HLA analysis involved a relatively small number of individuals.

The CDR3 is 18 amino acids. Per the germline V gene, CDR1 is LNHDA and CDR2 is SQIVND (reference sequence). V was trimmed by 0 bases and J by 0 bases, leaving 17 bases between them. Random hexamers were used to reverse transcribe about 0.5 to 1 ug of RNA. TCRdb analysed the immunoSEQ multiplex PCR reads with MiXCR anew, one entry per CDR3 protein. The repertoire consists of 50,000 to 60,000 distinct CDR3 sequences, with over 85% occurring once and the leading ten covering approximately 0.21%. To note about this clonotype: Its antigen is undetermined.

Sequenced sample: CD8+ T cells from PBMCs. The receptor was derived from a human donor in good health. V is TRBV19 and J is TRBJ1-1, with no clear D. The CDR3 coding sequence is TGTGCCAGTAGTATAGATGAGGGTTCGGGCTCGATGAACACTGAAGCTTTCTTT. Its protein is CASSIDEGSGSMNTEAFF.